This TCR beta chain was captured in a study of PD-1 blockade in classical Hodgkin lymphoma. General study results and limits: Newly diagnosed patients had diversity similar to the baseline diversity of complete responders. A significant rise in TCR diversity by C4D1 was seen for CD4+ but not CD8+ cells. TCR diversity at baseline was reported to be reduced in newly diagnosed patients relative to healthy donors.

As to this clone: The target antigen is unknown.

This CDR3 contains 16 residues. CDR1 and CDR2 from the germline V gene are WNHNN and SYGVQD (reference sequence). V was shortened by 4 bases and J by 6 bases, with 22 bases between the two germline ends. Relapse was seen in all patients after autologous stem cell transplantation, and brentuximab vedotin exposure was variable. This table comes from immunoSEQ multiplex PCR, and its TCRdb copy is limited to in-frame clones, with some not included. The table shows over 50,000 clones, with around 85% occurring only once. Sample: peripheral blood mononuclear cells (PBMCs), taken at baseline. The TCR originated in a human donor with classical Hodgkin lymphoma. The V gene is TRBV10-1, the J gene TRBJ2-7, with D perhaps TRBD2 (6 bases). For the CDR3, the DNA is TGCGCCAGCAGTGCGGTAGCGGAGCACCCTATCATCGAGCAGTACGTC. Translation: CASSAVAEHPIIEQYV.